These T cell receptor beta chains were read from a single sample in a study of T cell changes during pregnancy in multiple sclerosis. Using immunoSEQ multiplex PCR, the repertoire was profiled, and TCRdb retains in-frame clones only, with some absent. In the table there are tens of thousands of clones, over 80% of which are singletons. This specimen consisted of peripheral blood, obtained in the third trimester of pregnancy. The source of these receptors is a female donor in good health, enrolled as a control in a pregnancy study. The CDR3 runs from the conserved cysteine through the conserved F or W. The order of the fields is D gene, clone size, J gene, V gene, CDR3 DNA, CDR3 protein. D genes are given only for firm matches. Not all rows give a size; the values are once, few, many and, for expanded clones, a class.

- - TRBJ1-4 TRBV6-5 TGTGCCAGCAGTTACTCCCAGGGAAATGAAAAACTGTTTTTT CASSYSQGNEKLFF
- - TRBJ2-3 TRBV20-1 TGCAGTGCAGGAGCTTCCGATACGCAGTATTTT CSAGASDTQYF
TRBD2 - TRBJ2-2 TRBV30 TGTGCCTGGAGTGTTGGACTAGCGGGAACCGGGGAGCTGTTTTTT CAWSVGLAGTGELFF
TRBD1 - TRBJ1-2 TRBV28 TGTGCCAGCAGTCCCGGGACAGTTAACTATGGCTACACCTTC CASSPGTVNYGYTF
- - TRBJ2-2 TRBV18 TGTGCCAGCTCGAGACGACAGCTCCTAGCGAACACCGGGGAGCTGTTTTTT CASSRRQLLANTGELFF
TRBD2 - TRBJ2-3 TRBV27 TGTGCCAGCAGTCCCCGACTAGCGGGCAGCACAGATACGCAGTATTTT CASSPRLAGSTDTQYF
- - TRBJ2-3 TRBV6-1 TGTGCCAGCAGTGAAGGCACAGGATTAGATACGCAGTATTTT CASSEGTGLDTQYF
- few TRBJ2-7 TRBV7-9 TGTGCCAGCAGCCCAGGAAGGCAGGTCTCATCCTACGAGCAGTACTTC CASSPGRQVSSYEQYF
TRBD2 - TRBJ2-3 TRBV6-1 TGTGCCAGCAGTGATCGATCGGGGGGGCTGGGAGATACGCAGTATTTT CASSDRSGGLGDTQYF
TRBD2 - TRBJ2-1 TRBV30 TGTGCCCACGGGGGGGGCTACAATGAGCAGTTCTTC CAHGGGYNEQFF
- - TRBJ1-2 TRBV21-1 TGTGCCAGCAGCCTAGGATTCGGGATTCGCTATGGCTACACCTTC CASSLGFGIRYGYTF
- - TRBJ2-7 TRBV5-6 TGTGCCAGCGGACTCGGGTCCTCTTCCTACGAGCAGTACTTC CASGLGSSSYEQYF
TRBD2 - TRBJ2-7 TRBV7-8 TGTGCCAGCAGCTCCGAAGCGGGACTAGCGTCTGTTGCCGACGAGCAGTACTTC CASSSEAGLASVADEQYF
- - TRBJ1-3 TRBV5-1 TGCGCCAGCAGCTTGGCCTCATCAGGGTCTGGAAACACCATATATTTT CASSLASSGSGNTIYF
TRBD2 - TRBJ2-1 TRBV19 TGTGCCAGTAGACGACTAGCGGGAGGTGGGAACAATGAGCAGTTCTTC CASRRLAGGGNNEQFF
- - TRBJ1-2 TRBV5-1 TGCGCCAGCAGCTTGGGGGAAAGGGGCTATGGCTACACCTTC CASSLGERGYGYTF
- - TRBJ2-7 TRBV11-3 TGTGCCAGCAGCCCGCCGCCGCGGGAATCCTACGAGCAGTACTTC CASSPPPRESYEQYF
TRBD2 - TRBJ2-1 TRBV5-1 TGCGCCAGCTACCATAGCGGGGGGTACAATGAGCAGTTCTTC CASYHSGGYNEQFF
- - TRBJ1-6 TRBV7-3 TGTGCCAGCAGCTTAAGACAGAATTCACCCCTCCACTTT CASSLRQNSPLHF
TRBD2 - TRBJ2-7 TRBV7-9 TGTGCCAGCAGCTTAGTGGGCAGGGCCGGGACTAGCTCATGGGAGCAGTACTTC CASSLVGRAGTSSWEQYF
TRBD2 - TRBJ2-3 TRBV10-3 TGTGCCGCCGGTCACGGGGGGGCTGCCACAGATACGCAGTATTTT CAAGHGGAATDTQYF
- once TRBJ2-3 TRBV7-3 TGTGCCAGCAGCTTGATGGCGGGGACCACAGATACGCAGTATTTT CASSLMAGTTDTQYF